This section outlines one T cell receptor (beta chain) sequence together with its context. V was trimmed by 5 bases and J by 0 bases, leaving 8 bases between them. The length of the CDR3 is 13 residues. Germline CDR1 SQVTM, CDR2 ANQGSEA. This sample was included in a study of cytomegalovirus exposure and HLA in healthy donors. The PCR employed 60 Vbeta primers together with 13 Jbeta primers. Assay used: immunoSEQ multiplex PCR; TCRdb lists only in-frame clones, some missing. The sample yields roughly 34,000 clones, roughly 69% seen once. The J gene is TRBJ1-5, the V gene TRBV29-1; D gene unclear. This clonotype originated in a man between 25 and 39 years old in good health and CMV-seronegative. Sequenced: PBMCs. CDR3 DNA sequence: TGCAGCGTTTCTATGTCTAGCAATCAGCCCCAGCATTTT. Its translation is CSVSMSSNQPQHF.